This T cell receptor (beta chain) came from a study of cytomegalovirus exposure and HLA in healthy donors. The PCR contained 60 Vbeta and 13 Jbeta primers. Sequencing used immunoSEQ multiplex PCR; TCRdb keeps in-frame clones, though not all of them. The sample records about 140,000 clones, about four fifths being singletons. This CDR3 spans 19 amino acids. After removal of 5 bases from V and 4 bases from J, the junction contained 20 bases not matched to a gene. Germline V gene sequence: CDR1 SGHVS, CDR2 FNYEAQ. Overall study results and limits: Only CMV serostatus was available as immune exposure information. Rarity marked most TCR sequences, yet some public TCRs occurred in many donors. Altogether, some 170 TCR beta chains were recorded as cytomegalovirus-associated. After further analysis at a later stage, roughly 16,000 TCR beta sequences were associated with HLA alleles at 0.05 false discovery rate.

Worth noting for this clone: Its antigen is not known.

V and J are TRBV7-6 and TRBJ2-5; TRBD2 matches 9 bases. Input material: PBMCs. The origin of this receptor is a woman under 30 in good health and CMV-seropositive. The CDR3 region is CASSLGGASGDPFVETQYF. CDR3 nucleotides: TGTGCCAGCAGCCTAGGAGGAGCTAGCGGGGATCCCTTCGTAGAGACCCAGTACTTC.